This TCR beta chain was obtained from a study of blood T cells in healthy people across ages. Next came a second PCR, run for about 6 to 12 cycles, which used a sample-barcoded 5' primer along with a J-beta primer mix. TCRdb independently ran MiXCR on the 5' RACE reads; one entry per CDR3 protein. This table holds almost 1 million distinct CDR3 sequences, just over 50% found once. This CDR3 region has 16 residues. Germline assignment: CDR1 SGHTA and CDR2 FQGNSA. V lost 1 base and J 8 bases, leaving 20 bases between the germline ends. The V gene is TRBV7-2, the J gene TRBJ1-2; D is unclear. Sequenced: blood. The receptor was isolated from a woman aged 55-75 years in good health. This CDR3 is CASSLEFAVGFWGYTF. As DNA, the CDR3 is TGTGCCAGCAGCTTAGAGTTTGCTGTGGGGTTTTGGGGCTACACCTTC.